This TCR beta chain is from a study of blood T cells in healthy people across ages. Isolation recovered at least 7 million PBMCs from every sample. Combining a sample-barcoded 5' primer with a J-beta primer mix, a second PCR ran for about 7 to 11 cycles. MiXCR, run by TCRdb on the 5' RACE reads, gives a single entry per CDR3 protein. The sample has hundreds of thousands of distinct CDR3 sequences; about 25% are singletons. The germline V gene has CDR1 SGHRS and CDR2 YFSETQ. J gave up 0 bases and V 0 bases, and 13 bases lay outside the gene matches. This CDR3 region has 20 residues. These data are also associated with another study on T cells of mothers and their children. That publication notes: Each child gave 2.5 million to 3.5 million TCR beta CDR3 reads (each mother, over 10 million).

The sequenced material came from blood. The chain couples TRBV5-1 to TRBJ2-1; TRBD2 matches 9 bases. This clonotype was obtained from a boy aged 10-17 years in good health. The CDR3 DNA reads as TGCGCCAGCAGCTTGGTGGGGCTAGCGGGGCGAAGGAGCTCCTACAATGAGCAGTTCTTC. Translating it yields CASSLVGLAGRRSSYNEQFF. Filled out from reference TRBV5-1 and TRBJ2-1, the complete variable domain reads KAGVTQTPRYLIKTRGQQVTLSCSPISGHRSVSWYQQTPGQGLQFLFEYFSETQRNKGNFPGRFSGRQFSNSRSEMNVSTLELGDSALYLCASSLVGLAGRRSSYNEQFFGPGTRLTVL.